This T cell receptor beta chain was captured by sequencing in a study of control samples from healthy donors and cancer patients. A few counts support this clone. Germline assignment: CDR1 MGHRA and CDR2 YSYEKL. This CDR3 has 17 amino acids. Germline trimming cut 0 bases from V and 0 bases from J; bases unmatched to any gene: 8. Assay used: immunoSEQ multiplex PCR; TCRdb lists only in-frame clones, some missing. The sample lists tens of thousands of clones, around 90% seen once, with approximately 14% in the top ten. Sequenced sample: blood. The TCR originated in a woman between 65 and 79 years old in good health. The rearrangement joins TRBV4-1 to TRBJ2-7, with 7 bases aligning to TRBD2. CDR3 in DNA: TGCGCCAGCAGCCAAGACAACGGCGGGGGTAGCTCCTACGAGCAGTACTTC. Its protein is CASSQDNGGGSSYEQYF.